The 4 T cell receptor beta chains listed next were all sequenced from one sample in a study of blood T cell repertoires in COVID-19. This table comes from immunoSEQ multiplex PCR, and its TCRdb copy is limited to in-frame clones, with some not included. Of about 260,000 clones listed, about nine tenths are singletons. Sequencing used peripheral blood. These TCRs come from a man in his 60s who had recovered from COVID-19.

This sequence joins TRBV18 and TRBJ1-1, with 9 positions matching TRBD1. The CDR3 consists of 14 residues. Per the germline V gene, CDR1 is KGHSH and CDR2 is LQKENI. V shed 4 bases and J 4 bases; nucleotides not matched to a gene: 4. The CDR3 DNA is TGTGCCAGCTCACGGACAGGGGAGGGCACTGAAGCTTTCTTT. It translates to CASSRTGEGTEAFF.

This clone has just one count. V and J are TRBV3-1 (or the pseudogene TRBV3-2) and TRBJ2-3, with TRBD2 identical over 9 bases. Germline CDR1 LGHDT, CDR2 YNNKEL (reference sequence). This CDR3 has 17 residues. Germline trimming cut 1 base from V and 4 bases from J; bases unmatched to any gene: 9. The CDR3: CASSQGNSGGFADTQYF. CDR3 coding DNA: TGTGCCAGCAGCCAAGGGAATAGCGGGGGTTTCGCAGATACGCAGTATTTT.

V is TRBV12-3 or TRBV12-4 and J is TRBJ2-1, with D possibly matching TRBD2 (5 bases). Trimming stripped 7 bases from V and 10 bases from J, with 11 bases between. The CDR3 runs to 11 residues. The CDR3 coding sequence is TGTGCCAGCAAGCGGACCTCAGAGCAGTTCTTC. Protein product: CASKRTSEQFF.

The chain is built from TRBV25-1 and TRBJ2-1; TRBD2 matches 9 bases. Germline V CDR1 and CDR2: MGHDK, SYGVNS. J was trimmed by 9 bases and V by 9 bases; bases with no gene match: 15. CDR3 length: 15 residues. This CDR3 reads CASPRPGGGVAEQFF. The CDR3 bases are TGTGCCAGTCCCCGCCCTGGCGGGGGGGTCGCTGAGCAGTTCTTC.